This T cell receptor (beta chain) was sequenced during a study of cytomegalovirus exposure and HLA in healthy donors. The wider study: Of over 350 genotyped donors, around 80% grouped in the Caucasian-associated ancestry cluster. Study results and limitations: When analyzed later, a missense DCLRE1C variant was found to be linked to TCR beta V- and J-gene trimming.

A remark on this clone: Its cognate antigen is unknown.

CDR1 and CDR2 from the germline V gene are SGDLS and YYNGEE. Trimming took 3 bases from V and 5 from J; bases not matched to a gene: 8. The CDR3 runs 15 residues. The PCR ran on 60 Vbeta and 13 Jbeta primers. Clones were read by immunoSEQ multiplex PCR, and TCRdb kept only the in-frame ones, dropping some. The table shows 200,000 to 250,000 clones, with about 89% occurring only once. J is TRBJ2-5 and V is TRBV9, with 9 bases lining up with TRBD2. The sequence was collected from a young woman in good health and CMV-seronegative. Material for sequencing was PBMCs. The CDR3 DNA is TGTGCCAGCAGCGCAGGGACTAGCTCCCCGGAGACCCAGTACTTC. Protein: CASSAGTSSPETQYF. Filled out from reference TRBV9 and TRBJ2-5, the complete variable domain reads DSGVTQTPKHLITATGQRVTLRCSPRSGDLSVYWYQQSLDQGLQFLIQYYNGEERAKGNILERFSAQQFPDLHSELNLSSLELGDSALYFCASSAGTSSPETQYFGPGTRLLVL.